This T cell receptor (beta chain) derives from a study of blood T cell repertoires in COVID-19. V lost 2 bases, J lost 4 bases, and 5 bases stayed unmatched. The length of the CDR3 is 16 residues. Germline CDR1 KGHDR, CDR2 SFDVKD. This clone turned up a few times. Libraries were prepared by immunoSEQ multiplex PCR; TCRdb keeps only in-frame clonotypes and omits some of them. This sample has more than 100,000 clones, with around 87% found just once. The rearrangement uses TRBV24-1 and TRBJ2-1; 9 nucleotides align to TRBD1. This sequence was found in a woman between 55 and 75 years old with acute or convalescent COVID-19. The sequenced material came from peripheral blood. In DNA, the CDR3 is TGTGCCACCAGTGATTCCGGGACAGGGTCTTACAATGAGCAGTTCTTC. Protein sequence: CATSDSGTGSYNEQFF.